This T cell receptor beta chain was captured by sequencing in a study of shared clonotypes between healthy human individuals. Study-level findings and limits: Sharing across four donors was highest in naive CD4 (around 5%) and lowest in memory CD8 (roughly 0.4%). Large sequencing depth failed to make sorted-subset sequencing complete, rarefaction showed.

The CDR3 has 13 residues. Per the germline V gene, CDR1 is LNHNV and CDR2 is YYDKDF (reference sequence). Trimming left V 3 bases short and J 3 bases short, with 6 bases between. Each replicate PCR on the sorted subsets used 150 to 200 ng DNA (around 30,000 T cell genomes). Repertoires were generated with immunoSEQ multiplex PCR, while TCRdb's copy carries only in-frame clones and drops some. The sample includes about a million clones, approximately 75% of them seen just once. Nashville, Tennessee was home to all donors, who were Caucasian adults. As regards this clone: Its antigen is undetermined. The sample has other DNA sequences that encode this CDR3 too.

This rearrangement joins TRBV15 to TRBJ1-5; no definite D call. The source material was memory CD4+ T cells from PBMCs. The subset is: CD45RA-negative fraction. This sequence was found in a man aged 18-30 years in good health. Some clones in this sample may be carry-over from other donors' samples. DNA of the CDR3: TGTGCCACCAGCAGGGACCTCAATCAGCCCCAGCATTTT. It is translated as CATSRDLNQPQHF.